There are a few counts of the clone carrying this TCR beta chain. Its cognate antigen is unknown. Sequencing libraries made from TCR beta cDNA carried unique molecular identifiers. Roughly 0.5 million cDNA molecules were obtained from approximately 0.91 to 9.4 million T cells. From the PCR reads, TCRdb called clonotypes with MiXCR, one entry per CDR3 protein. This sample has some 370,000 distinct CDR3 sequences; roughly 36% occur once, and the top ten carry roughly an eighth. The CDR3 sequence is 18 residues long. The V segment lost 3 bases and the J segment 2 bases; nucleotides outside the gene matches: 15. Germline CDR1 is SGHRS and CDR2 is YFSETQ. This record belongs to a study of post-analysis software for immune sequencing data. Overall study results and limits: With TRBV5-6, TRBV5-1 and TRBV20-1 included, about five TRBV segments were more frequent in patients than in controls.

The sequence came from a girl aged 5-17 years with multiple sclerosis. The chain employs TRBV5-1 and TRBJ2-5, with 8 bases aligning to TRBD2. The sequenced material came from blood. Here the CDR3 DNA reads TGCGCCAGCAGCTACCCTAACAAGAGCGGGGGAAATCAAGAGACCCAGTACTTC. Amino acids: CASSYPNKSGGNQETQYF.